Here is one TCR beta chain with its context. Its antigen remains unknown. These data are taken from a study of Ad26.COV2.S vaccination and SARS-CoV-2 variants. About the research overall: Each vaccinee took Ad26.COV2.S intramuscularly, once or twice 56 days apart.

The study, taken as a whole, reports: Spike-specific CD8+ and CD4+ T cell responses reportedly showed substantial breadth after vaccination.

The treatment here: 19 received Ad26.COV2.S at low or high dose, single or two shots; a few received placebo; per-sample allocation not given. Samples came from day 63 after the first vaccine or placebo injection. Spike of the Wuhan-strain SARS-CoV-2 was expressed by an Ad26 vector, which formed the vaccine. Clones were sequenced by immunoSEQ multiplex PCR, and TCRdb holds only the in-frame ones, with some missing. The data hold approximately 300,000 clones, with roughly 84% observed a single time. Germline CDR1 and CDR2: SNHLY and FYNNEI. This CDR3 comprises 14 residues. Trimming removed 3 bases at V and 1 base at J, with 7 bases between.

The receptor comes from a person aged 18-60 years who received the Ad26.COV2.S COVID-19 vaccine or a placebo. The genes are TRBV2 and TRBJ1-5; tentatively, D is TRBD1 (5 bases). This sample comprised peripheral blood, obtained in a trial of Ad26.COV2.S vaccine versus placebo. The DNA of the CDR3 is TGTGCCAGCAGTGATGGGGGGAGCAATCAGCCCCAGCATTTT. Protein sequence: CASSDGGSNQPQHF.